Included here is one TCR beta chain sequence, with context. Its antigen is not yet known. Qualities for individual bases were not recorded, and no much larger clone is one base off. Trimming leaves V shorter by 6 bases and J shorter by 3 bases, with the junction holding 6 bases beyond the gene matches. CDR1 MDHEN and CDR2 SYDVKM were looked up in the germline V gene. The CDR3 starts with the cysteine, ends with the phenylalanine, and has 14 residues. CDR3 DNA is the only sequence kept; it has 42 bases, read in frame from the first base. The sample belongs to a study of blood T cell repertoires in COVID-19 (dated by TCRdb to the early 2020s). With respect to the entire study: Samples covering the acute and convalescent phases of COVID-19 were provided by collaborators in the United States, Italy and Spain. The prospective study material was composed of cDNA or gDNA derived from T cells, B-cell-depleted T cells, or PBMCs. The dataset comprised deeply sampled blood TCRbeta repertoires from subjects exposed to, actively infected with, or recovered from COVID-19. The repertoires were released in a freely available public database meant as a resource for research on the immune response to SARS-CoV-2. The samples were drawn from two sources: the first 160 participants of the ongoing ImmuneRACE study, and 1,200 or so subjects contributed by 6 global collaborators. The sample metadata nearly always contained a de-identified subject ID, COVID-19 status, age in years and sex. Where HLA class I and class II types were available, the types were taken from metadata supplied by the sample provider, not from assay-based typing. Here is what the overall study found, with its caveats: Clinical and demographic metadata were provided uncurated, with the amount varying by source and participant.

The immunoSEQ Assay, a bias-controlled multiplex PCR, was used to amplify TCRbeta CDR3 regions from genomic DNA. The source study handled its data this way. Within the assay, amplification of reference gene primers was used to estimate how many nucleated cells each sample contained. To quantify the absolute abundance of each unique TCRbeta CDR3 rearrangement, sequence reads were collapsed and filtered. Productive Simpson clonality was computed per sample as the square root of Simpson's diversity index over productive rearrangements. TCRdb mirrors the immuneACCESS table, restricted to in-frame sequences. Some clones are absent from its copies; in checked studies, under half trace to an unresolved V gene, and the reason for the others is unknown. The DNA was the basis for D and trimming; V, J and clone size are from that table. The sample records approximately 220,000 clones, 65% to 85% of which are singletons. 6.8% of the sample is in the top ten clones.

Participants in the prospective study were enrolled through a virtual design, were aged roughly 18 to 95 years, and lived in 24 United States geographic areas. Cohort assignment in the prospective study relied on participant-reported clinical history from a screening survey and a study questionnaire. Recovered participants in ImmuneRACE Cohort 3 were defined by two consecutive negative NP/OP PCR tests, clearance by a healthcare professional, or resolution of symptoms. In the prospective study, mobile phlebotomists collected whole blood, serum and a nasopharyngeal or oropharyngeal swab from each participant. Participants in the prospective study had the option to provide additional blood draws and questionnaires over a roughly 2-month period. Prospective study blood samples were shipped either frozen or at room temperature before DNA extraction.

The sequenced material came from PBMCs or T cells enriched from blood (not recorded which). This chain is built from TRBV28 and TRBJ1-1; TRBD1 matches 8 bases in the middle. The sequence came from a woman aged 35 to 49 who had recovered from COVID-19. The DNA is TGTGCCAGCAGCCTCGGACAGGGATACACTGAAGCTTTCTTT. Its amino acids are CASSLGQGYTEAFF. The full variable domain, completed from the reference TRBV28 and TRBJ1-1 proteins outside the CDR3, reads DVKVTQSSRYLVKRTGEKVFLECVQDMDHENMFWYRQDPGLGLRLIYFSYDVKMKEKGDIPEGYSVSREKKERFSLILESASTNQTSMYLCASSLGQGYTEAFFGQGTRLTVV.